Included here is one TCR beta chain sequence, with context. The repertoire was sequenced with immunoSEQ multiplex PCR; TCRdb's copy has only in-frame clones and lacks some. The table shows about 59,000 clones, with 79% occurring only once. This entry belongs to a study of blood T cell repertoires in COVID-19. Whole-study context: In each case, the material was cDNA or gDNA derived from T cells, B-cell-depleted T cells, or PBMCs.

This CDR3 comprises 14 residues. Unmatched junction bases numbered 2, after V lost 4 bases and J lost 3 bases. CDR1 is SQVTM, CDR2 ANQGSEA, per germline. This rearrangement joins TRBV29-1 to TRBJ2-3, with 12 bases aligning to TRBD2. The receptor was isolated from a man in his 60s with acute or convalescent COVID-19. Sequenced sample: peripheral blood. The chain's CDR3 is CSVALAGGTDTQYF. In DNA, the CDR3 is TGCAGCGTTGCTCTAGCGGGGGGGACAGATACGCAGTATTTT.